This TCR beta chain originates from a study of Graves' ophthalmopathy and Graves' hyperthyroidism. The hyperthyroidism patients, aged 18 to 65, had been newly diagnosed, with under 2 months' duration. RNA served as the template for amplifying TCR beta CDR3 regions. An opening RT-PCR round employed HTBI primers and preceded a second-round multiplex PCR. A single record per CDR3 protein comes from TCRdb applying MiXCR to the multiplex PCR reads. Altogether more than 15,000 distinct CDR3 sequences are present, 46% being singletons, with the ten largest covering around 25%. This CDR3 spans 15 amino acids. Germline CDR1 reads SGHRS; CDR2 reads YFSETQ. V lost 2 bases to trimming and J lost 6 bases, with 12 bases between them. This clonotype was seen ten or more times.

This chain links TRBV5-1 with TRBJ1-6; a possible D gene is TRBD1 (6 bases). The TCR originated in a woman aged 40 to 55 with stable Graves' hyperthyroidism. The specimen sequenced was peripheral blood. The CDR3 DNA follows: TGCGCCAGCAGCTTTTGGACAGCGTCTAATTCACCCCTCCACTTT. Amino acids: CASSFWTASNSPLHF.